The TCR beta chain described here comes from a study of T cells expressing NK-cell markers (dated by TCRdb to 2018 to 2020). At the level of the whole study: In sorted CD3+CD56+NKG2C+, CD3+CD56+NKG2C- and CD3+CD56-NKG2C+ T-cell subsets from several donors, TCR beta-chain repertoires were profiled. Seven of the eight sequenced donors were HCMV-seropositive and one was HCMV-seronegative. The eight sequenced donors were randomly selected healthy volunteers, three men and five women. Illumina HiSeq 2000/2500, MiSeq or NextSeq was used to sequence libraries as 2 x 150 bp reads.

The instrument given in TCRdb is Illumina HiSeq 2000. 5'RACE template switching, by which a universal primer site and unique molecular identifiers were added, was used to make TCR beta cDNA libraries. Priming for cDNA synthesis came from the TCR beta constant segment, and two successive PCR amplification steps followed. The study's processing was this. Reads were demultiplexed and grouped by UMI with MIGEC, and clonotypes were assembled and quantified with MiTCR. To remove erroneous sequences, TCR cDNA sequences were retained only when supported by two or more reads. The tcR package was used for downstream repertoire analysis, and clonotypes were matched between fractions using CDR3 nucleotide sequence together with V segment. Antigen specificity was annotated against VDJdb with VDJmatch, allowing one amino acid substitution in CDR3. With the reads reprocessed by TCRdb, a single entry stands for each CDR3 protein sequence and no DNA is reported. The V and J calls reflect TCRdb's pipeline rather than the authors' work. The sample table holds some 500,000 distinct CDR3 sequences. The ten top clones hold approximately 1.4% of the sample.

Comments on this clonotype: The antigen it binds to is not known.

Paper-wide results and their limitations: In over 5 donors, the dominant CD3+CD56+NKG2C+ clonotypes were among the top 10 CD8+ clonotypes and accounted for about 1.0-7.5% of CD8+ T cells. Whether the expanded NKG2C-expressing T cell clones were specific for HCMV antigens was left unclear. Those dominant clonotypes were again the most abundant among CD3+CD56-NKG2C+ cells in a handful of donors, at 28.3-60.1%.

The CDR3 has 11 amino acids, counting the end cysteine and phenylalanine. No DNA is recorded. CDR1 and CDR2, per the germline V gene, are SQVTM and ANQGSEA. HCMV serostatus was determined by detecting HCMV-specific IgG in serum with a commercial ELISA kit. Peripheral blood mononuclear cells were isolated from blood by Ficoll density gradient centrifugation. Material: blood T cells: a sorted CD56 or NKG2C T cell subset, CD4+ or CD8+ T cells, or bulk PBMC T cells (not recorded which). The chain uses TRBV29-1 and TRBJ2-1. The sequence derives from a woman aged 45 to 65 in good health. Donor details come from another sample of the same person, matched by shared clones. CDR3 sequence: CSVEDLQYPFF.